A selection of T cell receptor beta chains follows, all from one sample in a study of Graves' ophthalmopathy and Graves' hyperthyroidism. Each CDR3 protein is one row after TCRdb ran MiXCR on the multiplex PCR reads. Found here are over a million distinct CDR3 sequences, about two fifths of them singletons; the top ten hold around 10%. Input material: peripheral blood or thyroid tissue (not recorded which). The receptors shown here come from an adult man with Graves' hyperthyroidism. Each CDR3 is given with its conserved first and last residue. A D gene is named only where the DNA matches it firmly. Size is stated for part of the rows, as once, few or many counts, or as a class when the clone is expanded.

j_call d_call v_call clone_size cdr3_nt cdr3_aa
TRBJ1-1 TRBD1 TRBV20-1 NA TGCAGTGCTAGAGATTCGCAGGGGGCTGATTTAAGCACTGAAGCTTTCTTT CSARDSQGADLSTEAFF
TRBJ1-5 NA TRBV7-8 NA NA CASSFYICSAQILNQPQHF
TRBJ1-1 NA TRBV5-6 NA TGTGCCAGCAGCTTGGGCGAAGGGGTCACTGAAGCTTTCTTT CASSLGEGVTEAFF
TRBJ1-6 TRBD1 TRBV2 once TGTGCCAGCAAGGGGGCGCGAAATTCACTCCTCCACTTT CASKGARNSLLHF
TRBJ1-2 NA TRBV9 NA TGTGCCAGCAGCGAAGACCCCACTGGCTATGTCTACACCTTC CASSEDPTGYVYTF
TRBJ1-2 TRBD1 TRBV4-3 many TGCGCCAGCAGCCAAGATCTACGTAGACAGGGAGGAGGCTACACCTTC CASSQDLRRQGGGYTF
TRBJ2-5 NA TRBV11-1 many TGTGCCAGTGGGCGCATCGGCAGGGAAAAAGAGACCCAGTACTTC CASGRIGREKETQYF
TRBJ2-5 NA TRBV10-3 few TGTGCCATCAGTGATCTGGGGGCGGAGACCCAGTACTTC CAISDLGAETQYF
TRBJ2-7 TRBD2 TRBV7-2 many TGTGCCAGCAGCCCAGTCGGCGGGAGGGGCAGCTACGAGCAGTACTTC CASSPVGGRGSYEQYF
TRBJ2-6 TRBD2 TRBV10-3 once TGTGCCAGCAGTGAAATAGCGGGGACTGCCAACGTCCTGACTTTC CASSEIAGTANVLTF
TRBJ1-2 NA TRBV7-9 many TGTGCCAGCAGCCCGGGCAGCAGATATGGCTACACCTTC CASSPGSRYGYTF
TRBJ1-3 TRBD1 TRBV29-1 many TGCAGCGTCGTGGGGACAGGGAGGTCTGGAAACACCATATATTTT CSVVGTGRSGNTIYF
TRBJ2-6 NA TRBV30 NA TGTGCCTGGGCCAACTCTGGGGCCAACGTCCTGACTTTC CAWANSGANVLTF
TRBJ1-1 TRBD1 TRBV20-1 NA TGCAGTGCTAAAAACCGACAGGGCAACATGAACACTGAAGCTTTCTTT CSAKNRQGNMNTEAFF
TRBJ1-1 TRBD1 TRBV11-2 many TGTGCCAGCAGCTTAGCGTTTGTCGGACAGGTGAACACTGAAGCTTTCTTT CASSLAFVGQVNTEAFF
TRBJ2-7 TRBD1 TRBV13 many TGTGCCAGCAGCGCGGGACAGGGGATCCACGAGCAGTACTTC CASSAGQGIHEQYF
TRBJ1-1 TRBD1 TRBV7-2 many TGTGCCAGCAGCCTTGACAGGGGGCGAACTGAAGCTTTCTTT CASSLDRGRTEAFF
TRBJ1-4 NA TRBV5-4 few TGTGCCAGCAGCTTCGGACAGACAACTAATGAAAAACTGTTTTTT CASSFGQTTNEKLFF
TRBJ2-2 NA TRBV5-1 many TGCGCCAGCACGTTCGACGGGGAGCTGTTTTTT CASTFDGELFF
TRBJ2-5 NA TRBV7-2 many TGTGCCAGCAGCTTAGGGTCACCTGCGGGGAAAGAGACCCAGTACTTC CASSLGSPAGKETQYF
TRBJ2-7 NA TRBV15 many TGTGCCACCAGCAGAAGCAGGTTTGGACTAAAGGACGAGCAGTACTTC CATSRSRFGLKDEQYF
TRBJ1-5 TRBD1 TRBV12-3/TRBV12-4 many TGTGCCAGCAGGGGACAGGACGACAATCAGCCCCAGCATTTT CASRGQDDNQPQHF
TRBJ1-4 NA TRBV15 many TGTGCCACCAGCAATAGCCCGTACTGGAATGAAAAACTGTTTTTT CATSNSPYWNEKLFF
TRBJ1-1 NA TRBV5-1 few TGCGCCAGCAGCAAATCGACGCGGGGGAACACTGAAGCTTTCTTT CASSKSTRGNTEAFF
TRBJ1-3 NA TRBV7-9 many TGTGCCAGCAGCCCCCGCGTGGGGACTGGAAACACCATATATTTT CASSPRVGTGNTIYF
TRBJ1-4 NA TRBV20-1 NA TGCAGTGCTAGGAGTGTTAATGAAAAACTGTTTTTT CSARSVNEKLFF
TRBJ2-2 NA TRBV19 few TGTGCCAGTAGTATGGGACGGGGACTGAACACCGGGGAGCTGTTTTTT CASSMGRGLNTGELFF
TRBJ1-1 NA TRBV6-1 many TGTGCCAGCAGTGAAGGGGGGAGAACTAACACTGAAGCTTTCTTT CASSEGGRTNTEAFF
TRBJ2-5 TRBD2 TRBV11-2 NA TGTGCCAGCAGCCAACTAGCGGGGGCACCCCCCACAGAGACCCAGTACTTC CASSQLAGAPPTETQYF
TRBJ2-2 TRBD1 TRBV19 few TGTGCCAGCGCCCTTCGGGACAGGGTCACCGGGGAGCTGTTTTTT CASALRDRVTGELFF
TRBJ2-5 TRBD1 TRBV10-3 NA TGTGCCATCAGACAGACAGGGGTGGAGACCCAGTACTTC CAIRQTGVETQYF
TRBJ1-1 NA TRBV4-1 many TGCGCCAGCAGCCAAGCACAGACAAAAAACACTGAAGCTTTCTTT CASSQAQTKNTEAFF
TRBJ2-2 NA TRBV24-1 many TGTGCCACCAGTGAAACCGGGACTTACACCGGGGAGCTGTTTTTT CATSETGTYTGELFF
TRBJ2-7 TRBD2 TRBV7-7 NA TGTGCCAGCAGCCCTCGCCCGGTGGGACTAGCGAGCTACGAGCAGTACTTC CASSPRPVGLASYEQYF
TRBJ1-1 NA TRBV6-1 many TGTGCCAGCATGATGGCTGTCACTGAAGCTTTCTTT CASMMAVTEAFF
TRBJ2-7 NA TRBV12-3/TRBV12-4 few TGTGCCAGCAGTTTATTTGAAAACTCCTACGAGCAGTACTTC CASSLFENSYEQYF
TRBJ2-7 TRBD2 TRBV19 many TGTGCCAGTAGATCCGCGGGAGTCTTTTCCTACGAGCAGTACTTC CASRSAGVFSYEQYF
TRBJ2-7 NA TRBV10-3 many TGTGCCATCAGCAACCCCGGGGAGACCGAGCAGTACTTC CAISNPGETEQYF
TRBJ2-7 TRBD1 TRBV7-9 many TGTGCCAGCAGCTTAGTCGGACAGGGAAGCCACGAGCAGTACTTC CASSLVGQGSHEQYF
TRBJ2-7 TRBD2 TRBV20-1 many TGCAGTGCCGGAGTGGGACTAGCGGGAGCCGAGCAGTACTTC CSAGVGLAGAEQYF
TRBJ1-2 NA TRBV11-2 many TGTGCCAGCAGCTTAGAAGGGGTGGCTAACTATGGCTACACCTTC CASSLEGVANYGYTF
TRBJ2-7 NA TRBV4-2 many TGTGCCAGCAGCCAAGATCGACAAAAATACTCCTACGAGCAGTACTTC CASSQDRQKYSYEQYF
TRBJ1-5 TRBD1 TRBV19 many TGTGCCAGCAGTAGCGGGACAGGGGTTCAGCCCCAGCATTTT CASSSGTGVQPQHF
TRBJ1-4 TRBD1 TRBV4-2 NA TGTGCCAGCAGCCGGGGGGGGACAGGCCGCGGGATTGCAACTAATGAAAAACTGTTTTTT CASSRGGTGRGIATNEKLFF
TRBJ1-1 TRBD1 TRBV20-1 few TGCAGCCAATCGGGACAGTACCTTCTCACTGAAGCTTTCTTT CSQSGQYLLTEAFF
TRBJ1-5 NA TRBV7-9 NA TGTGCCAGCAGCTTAGATGCGGGGAGGGGAGATCAGCCCCAGCATTTT CASSLDAGRGDQPQHF
TRBJ1-1 TRBD1 TRBV5-1 NA TGCGCCAGCAGCTTTCCGGGACAGGCCGAAGCTTTCTTT CASSFPGQAEAFF
TRBJ1-2 NA TRBV29-1 NA TGCAGCTTAGGTCGGGGGGAGGGCTATGGCTACACCTTC CSLGRGEGYGYTF
TRBJ2-7 TRBD1 TRBV7-7 many TGTGCCAGCAGCTTAAGCACCGGGACAGATTACGAGCAGTACTTC CASSLSTGTDYEQYF
TRBJ2-7 TRBD1 TRBV12-3/TRBV12-4 many TGTGCCAGCAGTCGGACAGGGGACACCTACGAGCAGTACTTC CASSRTGDTYEQYF
TRBJ1-4 NA TRBV20-1 few TGCAGTGGAACCGGGGGTAATGAAAAACTGTTTTTT CSGTGGNEKLFF
TRBJ1-1 NA TRBV6-5 NA TGTGCCAGCAGTTGGGACTCCGGGCAAACTGAAGCTTTCTTT CASSWDSGQTEAFF